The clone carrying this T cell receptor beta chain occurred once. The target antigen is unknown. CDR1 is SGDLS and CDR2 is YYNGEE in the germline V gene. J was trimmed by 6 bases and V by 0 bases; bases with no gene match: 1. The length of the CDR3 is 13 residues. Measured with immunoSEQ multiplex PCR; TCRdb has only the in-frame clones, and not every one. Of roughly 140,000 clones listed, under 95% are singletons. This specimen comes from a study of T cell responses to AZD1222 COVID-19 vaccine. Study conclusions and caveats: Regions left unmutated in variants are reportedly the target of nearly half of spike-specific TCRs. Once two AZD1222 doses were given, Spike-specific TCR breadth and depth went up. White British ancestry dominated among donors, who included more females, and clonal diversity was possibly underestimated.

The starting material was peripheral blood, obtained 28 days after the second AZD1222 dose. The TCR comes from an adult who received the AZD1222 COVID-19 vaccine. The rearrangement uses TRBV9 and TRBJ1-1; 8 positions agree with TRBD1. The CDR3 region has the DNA TGTGCCAGCAGCGTAGTACAGGGGGCTGAAGCTTTCTTT. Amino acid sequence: CASSVVQGAEAFF.